The 15 T cell receptor beta chains given below trace back to one sample, sequenced in a study of human T cells and chemical hapten exposure. Total RNA was isolated from whole blood that had not been fractionated. TCRdb processed the 5' RACE reads anew with MiXCR; each CDR3 protein has one entry. The sample lists about 140,000 distinct CDR3 sequences, roughly 4.1% occurring once. These receptors were obtained from a female donor in good health.

In this sample, this clonotype turned up many times. V and J are TRBV4-2 and TRBJ2-7, with 8 bases aligning to TRBD2. With 2 bases clipped from V and 2 bases from J, the junction kept 8 bases outside the gene matches. The CDR3 contains 16 residues. Germline-derived CDR1 and CDR2 are LGHNA and YNFKEQ. The CDR3 protein is CASSQREGSGPYEQYF. Here the CDR3 DNA reads TGTGCCAGCAGCCAACGGGAGGGTAGCGGTCCCTACGAGCAGTACTTC.

This clonotype occurred many times. The chain couples TRBV27 to TRBJ2-6; 7 bases agree with TRBD1. CDR1 and CDR2 (germline): MNHEY, SMNVEV (reference sequence). The CDR3 sequence is 16 residues long. With 3 bases clipped from V and 0 bases from J, the junction kept 2 bases outside the gene matches. The CDR3, as DNA: TGTGCCAGCAGTTTGACAGGGAGCTCTGGGGCCAACGTCCTGACTTTC. Translating gives CASSLTGSSGANVLTF. The full variable domain, rest sourced from reference TRBV27 and TRBJ2-6, is EAQVTQNPRYLITVTGKKLTVTCSQNMNHEYMSWYRQDPGLGLRQIYYSMNVEVTDKGDVPEGYKVSRKEKRNFPLILESPSPNQTSLYFCASSLTGSSGANVLTFGAGSRLTVL.

This clonotype showed up many times. V is TRBV7-8 and J is TRBJ1-1, with no clear D. Germline V CDR1 and CDR2: SGHVS, FQNEAQ. The V end lost 5 bases, the J end lost 3 bases, and 19 bases lay between the germline ends. This CDR3 is built from 16 residues. CDR3 loop: CASSQIAHSLHTEAFF. The CDR3 region has the DNA TGTGCCAGCAGCCAAATAGCTCATTCCTTACACACTGAAGCTTTCTTT.

This clonotype was counted at least ten times. The rearrangement uses TRBV4-3 and TRBJ2-7; D call uncertain. Germline V gene lookup returns CDR1 LGHNA and CDR2 YSLEER. The CDR3 sequence is 13 residues long. V gave up 0 bases and J gave up 7 bases, with 10 bases separating them. CDR3 in amino acids: CASSQDWALEQYF. The CDR3 nucleotides are TGCGCCAGCAGCCAAGATTGGGCTTTGGAGCAGTACTTC.

This clonotype was seen repeatedly, ten times or more. The germline gene is not matched at one end of the junction; a read error may be the cause. This chain connects TRBV7-7 to TRBJ2-5; weak D call: TRBD1 (5 bases). The CDR3 is 12 amino acids. Germline lookup yields CDR1 SSHAT and CDR2 FNYEAQ (reference sequence). CDR3 protein: CASSQDTQTQYF. The CDR3, as DNA: TGTGCTAGCAGCCAGGACACGCAGACCCAGTACTTC.

The table lists this clonotype with many counts. The chain has TRBV12-3 or TRBV12-4 and TRBJ2-5; 15 bases fit TRBD2. This CDR3 has 17 amino acids. With 5 bases clipped from V and 9 bases from J, the junction kept 13 bases outside the gene matches. This CDR3 is CASSPQGLAGGSGAQYF. The CDR3 DNA follows: TGTGCCAGCAGTCCCCAAGGACTAGCGGGGGGGAGCGGGGCCCAGTACTTC.

The table lists this clonotype with many counts. V and J are TRBV5-8 and TRBJ1-2; D unresolved. Germline-derived CDR1 and CDR2 are SGHTS and YDEGEE. Between the trimmed V and J ends, which lost 1 base and 0 bases, there was a span of 4 bases. This CDR3 region has 13 residues. The CDR3 spells CASSLSANYGYTF. DNA of the CDR3: TGTGCCAGCAGCTTGTCGGCTAACTATGGCTACACCTTC.

At least ten counts were recorded for this clonotype. A read error may explain this, as a much larger clone is one base away. The chain recombines TRBV10-3 with TRBJ1-2; 7 bases are a match to TRBD1. After removal of 5 bases from V and 6 bases from J, the junction contained 12 bases not matched to a gene. Germline V CDR1 and CDR2: ENHRY, SYGVKD. CDR3 size: 15 residues. CDR3 protein: CAISTGQTSSDGYTF. As DNA, the CDR3 is TGTGCCATCAGTACGGGACAGACATCTTCCGATGGCTACACCTTC.

Ten or more counts support this clonotype. The chain combines TRBV18 with TRBJ2-3; D is unclear. From germline, CDR1 is KGHSH and CDR2 LQKENI. This CDR3 is built from 14 residues. Trimming removed 1 base from V and 4 bases from J, with 9 bases in between. The CDR3 DNA is TGTGCCAGCTCACCACAAACATTGGCAGATACGCAGTATTTT. Translated: CASSPQTLADTQYF.

This clonotype was observed many times. This sequence joins TRBV7-7 and TRBJ2-2, with no clear D. The CDR3 totals 13 residues. Trimming took 4 bases from V and 7 from J, leaving 10 bases between them. Looked up from germline, CDR1 is SSHAT and CDR2 is FNYEAQ (reference sequence). CDR3 region: CASSSAVGGELFF. The CDR3 coding sequence is TGTGCCAGCAGCTCCGCGGTTGGCGGGGAGCTGTTTTTT. Complete variable domain (other parts from reference TRBV7-7 and TRBJ2-2): GAGVSQSPRYKVTKRGQDVTLRCDPISSHATLYWYQQALGQGPEFLTYFNYEAQPDKSGLPSDRFSAERPEGSISTLTIQRTEQRDSAMYRCASSSAVGGELFFGEGSRLTVL.

On this clonotype itself: Since a much larger clone is just one base distant, this may be a read error. The CDR3: CASSYWRSGVWAFF. The CDR3 nucleotides read TGTGCCAGCAGTTACTGGAGGTCAGGGGTTTGGGCTTTCTTT. The chain links TRBV6-2 or TRBV6-3 to TRBJ1-1; perhaps TRBD1 as D (6 bases). The germline V gene has CDR1 MNHEY and CDR2 SVGEGT. This CDR3 contains 14 residues. V was pared by 1 base and J by 11 bases, with 17 bases between.

This rearrangement joins TRBV30 to TRBJ2-3, with D perhaps being TRBD1 or TRBD2 (6 bases each). Germline V gene sequence: CDR1 GTSNPN, CDR2 SVGIG (reference sequence). The V end was cut by 2 bases, the J end by 4 bases, with 16 bases between. The CDR3 spans 15 residues. The CDR3: CAWSLGGSWADTQYF. DNA for the CDR3: TGTGCCTGGAGTCTAGGGGGGTCGTGGGCAGATACGCAGTATTTT.

The J gene is TRBJ2-7, the V gene TRBV11-2, with TRBD1 as a possible D gene (5 bases). The germline gives CDR1 SGHAT, CDR2 FQNNGV. CDR3 size: 12 residues. Trimming took 6 bases from V and 3 from J, leaving 9 bases between them. The CDR3 spells CASRLGHYEQYF. In nucleotides, the CDR3 is TGTGCCAGCAGGCTAGGACACTACGAGCAGTACTTC.

Turning to this clonotype: At one boundary the junction diverges from the germline segment, which might be a read error. The genes are TRBV20-1 and TRBJ1-6; D remains unclear. CDR1 and CDR2 (germline): DFQATT, SNEGSKA (reference sequence). The length of the CDR3 is 14 residues. CDR3: CSATDARVYSPLRF. As DNA, the CDR3 is TGCAGTGCAACGGACGCCCGGGTCTACTCACCCCTCCGCTTT.

In this sample, this clonotype turned up a few times. V is TRBV7-6 and J is TRBJ1-1; TRBD1 agrees at 9 bases. V was clipped by 1 base and J by 4 bases; unmatched bases: 4. The CDR3 consists of 15 residues. Germline-derived CDR1 and CDR2 are SGHVS and FNYEAQ. CDR3 in amino acids: CASSLVTGGSTEAFF. CDR3 nucleotides: TGTGCCAGCAGCTTAGTGACAGGGGGTAGCACTGAAGCTTTCTTT.